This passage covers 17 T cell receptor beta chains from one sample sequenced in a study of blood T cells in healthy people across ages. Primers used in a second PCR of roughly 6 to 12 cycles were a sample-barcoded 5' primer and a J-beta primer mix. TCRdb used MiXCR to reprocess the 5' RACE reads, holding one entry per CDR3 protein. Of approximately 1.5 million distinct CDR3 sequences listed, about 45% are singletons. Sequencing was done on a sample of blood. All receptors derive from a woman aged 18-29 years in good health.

CDR3 DNA: TGTGCCAGCAGTTTGAAGGGGGCGGAATCCACTGAAGCTTTCTTT. Translating it yields CASSLKGAESTEAFF. V usage is TRBV12-3 or TRBV12-4 and J usage is TRBJ1-1; 7 bases fit TRBD1. This CDR3 has 15 residues. The ends lost 3 bases at V and 4 bases at J; junction bases unmatched: 8.

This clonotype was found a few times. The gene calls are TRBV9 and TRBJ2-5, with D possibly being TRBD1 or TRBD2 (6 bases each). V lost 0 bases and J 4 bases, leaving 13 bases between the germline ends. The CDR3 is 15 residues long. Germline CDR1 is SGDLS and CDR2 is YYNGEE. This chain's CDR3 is CASSVVEGGPETQYF. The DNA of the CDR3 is TGTGCCAGCAGCGTAGTAGAGGGGGGCCCAGAGACCCAGTACTTC.

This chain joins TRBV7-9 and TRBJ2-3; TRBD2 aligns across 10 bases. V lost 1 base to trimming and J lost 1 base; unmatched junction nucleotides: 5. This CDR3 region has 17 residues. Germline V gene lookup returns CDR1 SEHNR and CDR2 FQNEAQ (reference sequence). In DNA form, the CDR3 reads TGTGCCAGCAGCTTAGGCGGACTAGCGGTCCGCACAGATACGCAGTATTTT. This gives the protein CASSLGGLAVRTDTQYF.

The CDR3 here is CASTPWPREDYTF. CDR3 bases: TGTGCCAGCACCCCCTGGCCCAGAGAAGACTACACCTTC. The chain uses TRBV6-2 or TRBV6-3 and TRBJ1-2; no definite D call. Germline CDR1 MNHEY, CDR2 SVGEGT. V lost 7 bases to trimming and J lost 10 bases, with 19 bases between them. The CDR3 contains 13 residues.

The CDR3 loop reads CASSVRATFYGYTF. The CDR3 nucleotides are TGTGCCAGCAGTGTTCGGGCCACCTTCTATGGCTACACCTTC. V and J are TRBV6-1 and TRBJ1-2; D call uncertain. Per germline, CDR1 MNHNS and CDR2 SASEGT. This CDR3 has 14 residues. Trimming removed 4 bases at V and 4 bases at J, with 13 bases between.

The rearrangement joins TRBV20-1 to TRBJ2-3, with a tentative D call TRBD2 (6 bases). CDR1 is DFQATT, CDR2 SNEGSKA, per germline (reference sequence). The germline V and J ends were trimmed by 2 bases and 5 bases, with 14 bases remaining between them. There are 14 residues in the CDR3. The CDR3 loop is CSARFGSGGDTQYF. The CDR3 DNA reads TGCAGTGCTAGATTCGGGAGCGGAGGAGATACGCAGTATTTT.

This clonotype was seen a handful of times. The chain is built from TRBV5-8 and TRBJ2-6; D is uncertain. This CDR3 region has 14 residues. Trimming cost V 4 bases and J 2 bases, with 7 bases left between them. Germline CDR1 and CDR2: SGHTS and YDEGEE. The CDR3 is CASSPWTGANVLTF. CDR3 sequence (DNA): TGTGCCAGCAGCCCTTGGACTGGGGCCAACGTCCTGACTTTC.

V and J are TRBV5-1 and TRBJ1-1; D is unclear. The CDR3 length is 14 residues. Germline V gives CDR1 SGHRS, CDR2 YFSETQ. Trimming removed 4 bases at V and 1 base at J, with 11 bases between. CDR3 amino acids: CASSLQFGNTEAFF. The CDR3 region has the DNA TGCGCCAGCAGCCTTCAATTCGGGAACACTGAAGCTTTCTTT.

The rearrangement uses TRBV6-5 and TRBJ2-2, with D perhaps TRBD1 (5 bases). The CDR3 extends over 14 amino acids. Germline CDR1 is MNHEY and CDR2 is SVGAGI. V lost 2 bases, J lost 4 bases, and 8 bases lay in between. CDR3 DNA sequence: TGTGCCAGCAGTTACGCAGGGCTCACCGGGGAGCTGTTTTTT. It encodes CASSYAGLTGELFF.

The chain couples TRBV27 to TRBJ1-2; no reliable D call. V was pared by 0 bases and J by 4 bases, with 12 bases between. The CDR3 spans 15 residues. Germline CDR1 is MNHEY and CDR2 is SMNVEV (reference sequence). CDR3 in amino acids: CASSLSAWDGYGYTF. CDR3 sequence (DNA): TGTGCCAGCAGTTTATCAGCATGGGATGGCTATGGCTACACCTTC.

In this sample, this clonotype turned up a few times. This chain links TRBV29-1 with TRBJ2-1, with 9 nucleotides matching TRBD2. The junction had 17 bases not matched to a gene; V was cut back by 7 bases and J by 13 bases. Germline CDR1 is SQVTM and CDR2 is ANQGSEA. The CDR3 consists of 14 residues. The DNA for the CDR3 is TGCAGCGCAGGGGAGGTAAGAGTAGCGGGAGTACAGTTCTTC. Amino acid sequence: CSAGEVRVAGVQFF.

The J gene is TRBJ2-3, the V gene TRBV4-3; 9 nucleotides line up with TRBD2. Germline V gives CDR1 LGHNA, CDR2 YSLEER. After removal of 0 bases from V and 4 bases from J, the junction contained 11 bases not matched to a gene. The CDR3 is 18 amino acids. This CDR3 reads CASSQDPGTSLSADTQYF. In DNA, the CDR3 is TGCGCCAGCAGCCAAGATCCCGGGACTAGCCTCTCAGCAGATACGCAGTATTTT.

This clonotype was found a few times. The chain's CDR3 is CASSQDQGTGWRFF. The CDR3 coding sequence is TGCGCCAGCAGCCAAGATCAGGGGACAGGGTGGCGGTTCTTC. The genes are TRBV4-3 and TRBJ2-1, with TRBD1 matching over 9 bases. Looked up from germline, CDR1 is LGHNA and CDR2 is YSLEER. The V gene end was trimmed by 0 bases and the J gene end by 15 bases; junction bases not matched to a gene: 9. The CDR3 totals 14 residues.

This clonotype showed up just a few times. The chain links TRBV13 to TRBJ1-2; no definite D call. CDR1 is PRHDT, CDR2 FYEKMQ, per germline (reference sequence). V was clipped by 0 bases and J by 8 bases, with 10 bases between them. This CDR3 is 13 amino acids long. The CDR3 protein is CASSLGSGSGYTF. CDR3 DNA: TGTGCCAGCAGCTTAGGCTCCGGGAGCGGCTACACCTTC.

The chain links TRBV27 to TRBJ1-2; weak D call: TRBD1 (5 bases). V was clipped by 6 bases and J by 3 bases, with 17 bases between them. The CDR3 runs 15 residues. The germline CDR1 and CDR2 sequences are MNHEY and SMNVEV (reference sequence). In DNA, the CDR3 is TGTGCCAGCAGGCCTACAGGTTGGATAGACTATGGCTACACCTTC. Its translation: CASRPTGWIDYGYTF.

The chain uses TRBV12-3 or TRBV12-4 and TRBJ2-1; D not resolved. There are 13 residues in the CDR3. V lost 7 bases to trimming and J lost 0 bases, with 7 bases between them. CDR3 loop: CASTPISYNEQFF. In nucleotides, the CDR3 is TGTGCCAGCACCCCGATCTCCTACAATGAGCAGTTCTTC.

The CDR3 DNA follows: TGTGCCAGCAGCTTAGTAGAGGTCTATGAGCAGTTCTTC. Protein sequence: CASSLVEVYEQFF. J is TRBJ2-1 and V is TRBV11-2; no firm D call. Germline V gene data show CDR1 as SGHAT and CDR2 as FQNNGV. The CDR3 runs 13 residues. The germline V and J ends were trimmed by 1 base and 8 bases, with 9 bases remaining between them. The full variable domain, its missing parts supplied by reference TRBV11-2 and TRBJ2-1, is EAGVAQSPRYKIIEKRQSVAFWCNPISGHATLYWYQQILGQGPKLLIQFQNNGVVDDSQLPKDRFSAERLKGVDSTLKIQPAKLEDSAVYLCASSLVEVYEQFFGPGTRLTVL.